A single sample is the source of the 23 T cell receptor beta chains below, sequenced in a study of blood T cell repertoires in COVID-19 (TCRdb year 2020). The library came from the immunoSEQ multiplex PCR assay. TCRdb carries this immuneACCESS record with in-frame sequences only. Its versions omit some clonotypes, under half of them owing to an unresolved V gene in the studies checked, with the rest unexplained. For this sample there are approximately 140,000 clones; about four fifths appear just once. The biggest ten clones account for approximately 6.1% of the sample. Source material: peripheral blood. The receptor set was obtained from a human donor in a cohort sampled during active COVID-19.

This sequence joins TRBV3-1 (or the pseudogene TRBV3-2) and TRBJ2-2, with 8 bases matching TRBD2. Germline values: CDR1 LGHDT, CDR2 YNNKEL (reference sequence). This CDR3 has 17 residues. The ends lost 1 base at V and 0 bases at J; junction bases unmatched: 4. This CDR3 reads CASSQVGAGANTGELFF. In DNA form, the CDR3 reads TGTGCCAGCAGCCAAGTTGGAGCGGGGGCGAACACCGGGGAGCTGTTTTTT.

V and J are TRBV7-2 and TRBJ2-3, with TRBD2 identical over 11 bases. Germline V gives CDR1 SGHTA, CDR2 FQGNSA. Trimming took 1 base from V and 5 from J; bases not matched to a gene: 8. The CDR3 spans 17 residues. CDR3 nucleotide sequence: TGTGCCAGCAGCTTAGTTCTAGCGGGGGGCCCTGGAGATACGCAGTATTTT. Its protein product is CASSLVLAGGPGDTQYF.

V usage is TRBV11-2 and J usage is TRBJ1-2, with D possibly TRBD1 on 5 matching bases. CDR1 and CDR2 from the germline V gene are SGHAT and FQNNGV. The CDR3 runs 15 residues. V lost 5 bases and J 4 bases, leaving 17 bases between the germline ends. CDR3 DNA: TGTGCCAGCAGCCCCCGCAGGGAATACATCTATGGCTACACCTTC. This codes for CASSPRREYIYGYTF.

The V and J genes are TRBV29-1 and TRBJ1-3, with unresolved D. Germline assignment: CDR1 SQVTM and CDR2 ANQGSEA. This CDR3 is 11 amino acids long. V was clipped by 6 bases and J by 8 bases, with 11 bases between them. The CDR3 DNA follows: TGCAGCGTCAGGCCCGGGGACACCATATATTTT. This encodes CSVRPGDTIYF.

This chain uses TRBV24-1 with TRBJ1-6; TRBD1 agrees at 7 bases. The CDR3 loop spans 17 amino acids. V dropped 9 bases and J dropped 0; count of bases not matched to a gene: 10. Looked up from germline, CDR1 is KGHDR and CDR2 is SFDVKD. The CDR3 region has the DNA TGTGCCACCCCCCACGACAGGGCGAGCTCCTATAATTCACCCCTCCACTTT. Amino acid sequence: CATPHDRASSYNSPLHF.

The chain uses TRBV21-1 and TRBJ2-3; TRBD1, the D gene given by the table, was not confirmed from the DNA. TRBV21-1 is deemed a pseudogene. The CDR3 consists of 20 residues. The CDR3 loop is CASSNPTGPPLTSFTDTQYF. CDR3 in DNA: TGTGCCAGCAGCAACCCGACAGGGCCCCCCTTAACTTCTTTCACAGATACGCAGTATTTT.

The chain recombines TRBV7-8 with TRBJ2-5; maybe TRBD2 (6 bases). Looked up from germline, CDR1 is SGHVS and CDR2 is FQNEAQ. The CDR3 has 15 amino acids. V dropped 1 base and J dropped 4 bases, with 13 bases sitting between them. In DNA, the CDR3 is TGTGCCAGCAGCTTAGTGGCGGGGCTAGGAGAGACCCAGTACTTC. This sequence encodes CASSLVAGLGETQYF.

J is TRBJ1-1 and V is TRBV5-8; 8 bases align to TRBD1. The germline V gene encodes CDR1 SGHTS and CDR2 YDEGEE. The J segment lost 3 bases and the V segment lost 7 bases, leaving 8 bases of the junction unmatched. There are 14 residues in the CDR3. The CDR3 sequence: CASYGTGGDTEAFF. CDR3 DNA sequence: TGTGCCAGCTATGGTACAGGGGGTGACACTGAAGCTTTCTTT.

This clone came up a few times. The chain links TRBV10-3 to TRBJ2-1; 8 bases agree with TRBD1. Germline-derived CDR1 and CDR2 are ENHRY and SYGVKD. The V and J ends lost 3 bases and 4 bases, in that order; junction bases with no gene match: 5. The CDR3 is 15 residues long. The CDR3 here is CAISDSGGEYNEQFF. In DNA, the CDR3 is TGTGCCATCAGTGACTCAGGGGGCGAGTACAATGAGCAGTTCTTC.

The chain joins TRBV4-2 to TRBJ2-5; TRBD2 agrees at 9 bases. Germline assignment: CDR1 LGHNA and CDR2 YNFKEQ. The CDR3 covers 14 residues. The junction had 5 bases not matched to a gene; V was cut back by 3 bases and J by 6 bases. In DNA, the CDR3 is TGTGCCAGCAGCCAGGTCAGCGGGGGGCAGACCCAGTACTTC. Amino acids: CASSQVSGGQTQYF.

The V call is TRBV9, the J call TRBJ2-7; TRBD2 agrees at 7 bases. This CDR3 region has 17 residues. J was trimmed by 0 bases and V by 0 bases; bases with no gene match: 9. From germline, CDR1 is SGDLS and CDR2 YYNGEE. DNA of the CDR3: TGTGCCAGCAGCGTAGCCCCCGGACTAGGGTTCTCCTACGAGCAGTACTTC. This encodes CASSVAPGLGFSYEQYF.

V and J are TRBV24-1 and TRBJ2-2; 9 positions match TRBD2. The trim removed 3 bases at V and 6 bases at J, leaving 7 bases unmatched. Germline lookup yields CDR1 KGHDR and CDR2 SFDVKD. This CDR3 comprises 16 residues. In DNA, the CDR3 is TGTGCCACCAGTGATAGGGTAGCGGGGGTTTCCGGGGAGCTGTTTTTT. Residues: CATSDRVAGVSGELFF.

This chain joins TRBV7-3 and TRBJ1-6; 8 bases are a match to TRBD1. The CDR3 length is 14 residues. J was trimmed by 10 bases and V by 4 bases; bases with no gene match: 6. The V gene's germline CDR1 is SGHTA and CDR2 FQGTGA. CDR3 in DNA: TGTGCCAGCAGCTCCGGACAGGGATTATCACCCCTCCACTTT. Translated, it gives CASSSGQGLSPLHF. The full variable domain, its missing parts supplied by reference TRBV7-3 and TRBJ1-6, is GAGVSQTPSNKVTEKGKYVELRCDPISGHTALYWYRQSLGQGPEFLIYFQGTGAADDSGLPNDRFFAVRPEGSVSTLKIQRTERGDSAVYLCASSSGQGLSPLHFGNGTRLTVT.

V and J are TRBV9 and TRBJ2-5; D may be TRBD2 (6 bases). Trimming took off 2 bases at V and 5 bases at J, with 13 bases between the two ends. Germline CDR1 is SGDLS and CDR2 is YYNGEE. The CDR3 totals 14 residues. The CDR3 DNA is TGTGCCAGCAGCGTCTCGGGGGTCCGGGAGACCCAGTACTTC. Protein sequence: CASSVSGVRETQYF.

The chain couples TRBV5-1 to TRBJ2-3; weak D call: TRBD2 (6 bases). Germline-derived CDR1 and CDR2 are SGHRS and YFSETQ. The CDR3 has 17 amino acids. Trimming removed 2 bases from V and 0 bases from J, with 16 bases in between. The CDR3 protein is CASSLVAGLSSTDTQYF. In nucleotides, the CDR3 is TGCGCCAGCAGCTTAGTCGCGGGACTTTCTAGCACAGATACGCAGTATTTT.

The V call is TRBV5-6, the J call TRBJ1-2; possible D gene TRBD1, 6 bases. Trimming took 5 bases from V and 3 from J, leaving 26 bases between them. This CDR3 has 18 residues. CDR1 is SGHDT and CDR2 is YYEEEE in the germline V gene. The CDR3 loop is CASSLHVAGAQDDYGYTF. Here the CDR3 DNA reads TGTGCCAGCAGTCTCCATGTGGCAGGGGCGCAGGATGACTATGGCTACACCTTC.

The chain is built from TRBV9 and TRBJ1-1, with TRBD1 matching 7 bases. Germline trimming cut 4 bases from V and 7 bases from J; bases unmatched to any gene: 7. Per germline, CDR1 SGDLS and CDR2 YYNGEE. This CDR3 contains 13 residues. This chain's CDR3 is CASSRGTEIEAFF. Here the CDR3 DNA reads TGTGCCAGCAGCCGAGGGACAGAAATTGAAGCTTTCTTT. Using reference TRBV9 and TRBJ1-1 for the parts outside the CDR3, the full variable domain is DSGVTQTPKHLITATGQRVTLRCSPRSGDLSVYWYQQSLDQGLQFLIQYYNGEERAKGNILERFSAQQFPDLHSELNLSSLELGDSALYFCASSRGTEIEAFFGQGTRLTVV.

This chain connects TRBV2 to TRBJ1-5; 8 bases map to TRBD1. The junction had 7 bases not matched to a gene; V was cut back by 0 bases and J by 9 bases. Germline loops: CDR1 SNHLY, CDR2 FYNNEI. This CDR3 has 15 residues. The DNA for the CDR3 is TGTGCCAGCAGTGAAGCGTGGGGACAGGAGGCGCCCCAGCATTTT. Amino acids: CASSEAWGQEAPQHF.

The rearrangement joins TRBV2 to TRBJ2-7, with D tentatively TRBD2 (5 bases). The CDR3 spans 13 residues. The germline CDR1 and CDR2 sequences are SNHLY and FYNNEI. V was pared by 0 bases and J by 8 bases, with 11 bases between. CDR3 in amino acids: CASSEALSGKQYF. The CDR3 nucleotides are TGTGCCAGCAGTGAAGCGCTATCGGGAAAGCAGTACTTC.

The V and J genes are TRBV6-5 and TRBJ2-7, with 9 nucleotides matching TRBD1. The CDR3 consists of 16 residues. CDR1 MNHEY and CDR2 SVGAGI come from the germline V gene. Germline trimming cut 1 base from V and 1 base from J; bases unmatched to any gene: 5. CDR3 nucleotides: TGTGCCAGCAGTTACTTGGGACAGGGAGGATCCTACGAGCAGTACTTC. Translated, it gives CASSYLGQGGSYEQYF.

This chain joins TRBV4-3 and TRBJ1-3, with 7 nucleotides matching TRBD1. After removal of 1 base from V and 8 bases from J, the junction contained 8 bases not matched to a gene. CDR3 size: 15 residues. The germline V gene has CDR1 LGHNA and CDR2 YSLEER. The CDR3 sequence: CASSQVLAGGHTIYF. In nucleotides, the CDR3 is TGCGCCAGCAGCCAAGTTCTGGCAGGGGGACACACCATATATTTT.

The V gene is TRBV28, the J gene TRBJ1-5; 8 nucleotides match TRBD1. V lost 4 bases and J lost 9; bases outside the gene matches: 11. The germline V gene encodes CDR1 MDHEN and CDR2 SYDVKM. This CDR3 is 15 amino acids long. The CDR3 loop reads CASSYKTGVLGPQHF. For the CDR3, the DNA is TGTGCCAGCAGTTACAAGACAGGGGTCCTAGGGCCCCAGCATTTT.

This chain links TRBV5-1 with TRBJ2-5; 14 positions agree with TRBD2. This CDR3 contains 18 residues. CDR1 and CDR2 (germline): SGHRS, YFSETQ. V lost 0 bases, J lost 5 bases, and 9 bases stayed unmatched. CDR3 DNA: TGCGCCAGCAGCTTGGGGCGACTAGCGGGGGGGCAGCGGGAGACCCAGTACTTC. It is translated as CASSLGRLAGGQRETQYF.